This T cell receptor beta chain stems from a study of CD8+ T cells in alopecia areata. cDNA prepared by RNA extraction and subsequent reverse transcription served as the template for sequencing. The table came from immunoSEQ multiplex PCR; TCRdb's copy has only in-frame clones and leaves some out. Altogether around 100,000 clones are present, approximately 52% being singletons, with the ten largest covering around 9%. General study results and limits: Scalp lesions, especially in alopecia totalis/universalis, had higher clonality than normal scalp.

About this clone: Antigen unknown.

The receptor comes from a human donor in good health. Sequencing input: CD4+ T cells sorted from blood.

As DNA, the CDR3 is TGCGCCAGCAGCCAAGGCACAGGGCTCCGCGGCTACACCTTC. It encodes CASSQGTGLRGYTF. V usage is TRBV4-1 and J usage is TRBJ1-2; D perhaps matches TRBD1 (6 bases). Germline V lookup: CDR1 MGHRA, CDR2 YSYEKL. There are 14 residues in the CDR3. V gave up 1 base and J gave up 8 bases, with 14 bases separating them.